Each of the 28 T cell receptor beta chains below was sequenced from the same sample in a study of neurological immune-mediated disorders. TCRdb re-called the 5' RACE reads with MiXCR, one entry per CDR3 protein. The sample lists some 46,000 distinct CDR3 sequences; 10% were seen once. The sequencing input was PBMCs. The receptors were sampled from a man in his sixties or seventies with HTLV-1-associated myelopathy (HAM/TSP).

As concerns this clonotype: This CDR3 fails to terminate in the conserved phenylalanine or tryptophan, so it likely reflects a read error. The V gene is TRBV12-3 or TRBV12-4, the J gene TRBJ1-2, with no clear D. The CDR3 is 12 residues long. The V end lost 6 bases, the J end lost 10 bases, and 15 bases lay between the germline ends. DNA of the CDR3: TGTGCCAGCAGAGTCCACACGGACCTCTACACCATC. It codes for CASRVHTDLYTI.

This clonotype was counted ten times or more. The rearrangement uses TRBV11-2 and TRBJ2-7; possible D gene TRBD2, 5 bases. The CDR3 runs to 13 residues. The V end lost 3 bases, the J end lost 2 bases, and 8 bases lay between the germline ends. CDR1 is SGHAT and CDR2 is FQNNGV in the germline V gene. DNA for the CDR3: TGTGCCAGCAGCTTGGAGGATCCCTACGAGCAGTACTTC. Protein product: CASSLEDPYEQYF.

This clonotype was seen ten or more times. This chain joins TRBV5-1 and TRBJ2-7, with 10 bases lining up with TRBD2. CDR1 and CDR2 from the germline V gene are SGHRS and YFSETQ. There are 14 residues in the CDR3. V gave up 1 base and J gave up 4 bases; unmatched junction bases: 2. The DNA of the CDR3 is TGCGCCAGCAGCTTGACTAGCGGGAATTACGAGCAGTACTTC. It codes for CASSLTSGNYEQYF.

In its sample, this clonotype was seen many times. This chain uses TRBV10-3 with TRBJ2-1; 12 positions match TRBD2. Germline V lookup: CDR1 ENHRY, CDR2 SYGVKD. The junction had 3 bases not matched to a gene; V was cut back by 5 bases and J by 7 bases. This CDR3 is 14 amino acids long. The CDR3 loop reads CAISPSGRDNEQFF. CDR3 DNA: TGTGCCATCAGTCCTAGCGGGAGGGATAATGAGCAGTTCTTC.

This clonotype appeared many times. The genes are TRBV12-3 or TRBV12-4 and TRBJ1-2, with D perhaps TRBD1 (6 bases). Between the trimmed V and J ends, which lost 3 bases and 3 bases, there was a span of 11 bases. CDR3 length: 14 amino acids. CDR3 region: CASSFGGPDYGYTF. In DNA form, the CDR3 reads TGTGCCAGCAGTTTCGGGGGCCCGGACTATGGCTACACCTTC.

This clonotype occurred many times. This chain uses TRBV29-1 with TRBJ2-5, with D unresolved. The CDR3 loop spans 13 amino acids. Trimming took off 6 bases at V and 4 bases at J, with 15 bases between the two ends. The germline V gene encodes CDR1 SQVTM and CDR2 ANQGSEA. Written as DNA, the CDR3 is TGCAGCGTGGTTTTTGGACGGTTAGAGACCCAGTACTTC. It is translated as CSVVFGRLETQYF.

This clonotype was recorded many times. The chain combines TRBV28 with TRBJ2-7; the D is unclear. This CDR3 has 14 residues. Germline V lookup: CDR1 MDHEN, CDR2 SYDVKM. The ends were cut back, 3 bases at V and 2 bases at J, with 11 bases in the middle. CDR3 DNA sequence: TGTGCCAGCAGTTTGCGGAGTATGCCCTACGAGCAGTACTTC. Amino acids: CASSLRSMPYEQYF.

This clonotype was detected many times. CDR3 DNA sequence: TGTGCCAGCGAGAGGGGTAATTCACCCCTCCACTTT. This codes for CASERGNSPLHF. The chain couples TRBV6-1 to TRBJ1-6; tentative D call: TRBD1 (5 bases). CDR3 length: 12 amino acids. Germline V gives CDR1 MNHNS, CDR2 SASEGT. V lost 8 bases and J lost 6, with 8 bases in between.

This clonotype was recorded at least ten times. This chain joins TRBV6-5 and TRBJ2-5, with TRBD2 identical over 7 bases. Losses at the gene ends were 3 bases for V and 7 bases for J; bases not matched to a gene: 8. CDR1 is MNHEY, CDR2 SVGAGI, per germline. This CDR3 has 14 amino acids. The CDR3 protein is CASSYGIPGGTQYF. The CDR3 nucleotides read TGTGCCAGCAGTTATGGCATACCGGGGGGGACCCAGTACTTC.

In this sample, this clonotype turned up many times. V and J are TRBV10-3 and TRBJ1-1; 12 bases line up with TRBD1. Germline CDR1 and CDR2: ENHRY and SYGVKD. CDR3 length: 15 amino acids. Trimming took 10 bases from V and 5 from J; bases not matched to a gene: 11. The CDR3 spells CATYNPGQGATEAFF. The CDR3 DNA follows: TGTGCCACCTATAACCCGGGACAGGGGGCAACTGAAGCTTTCTTT.

CDR3 in DNA: TGTGTCATCAGCCAAAGTCTGGGGTACTTC. Translation: CVISQSLGYF. The chain is built from TRBV3-1 and TRBJ2-7; D unclear. Germline V gives CDR1 LGHDT, CDR2 YNNKEL (reference sequence). The CDR3 length is 10 residues.

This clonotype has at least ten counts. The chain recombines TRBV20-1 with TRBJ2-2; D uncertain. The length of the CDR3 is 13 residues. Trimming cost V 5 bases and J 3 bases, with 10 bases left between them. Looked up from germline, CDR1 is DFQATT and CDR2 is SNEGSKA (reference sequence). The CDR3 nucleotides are TGCAGTGCTCGACACCCGTACACCGGGGAGCTGTTTTTT. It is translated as CSARHPYTGELFF.

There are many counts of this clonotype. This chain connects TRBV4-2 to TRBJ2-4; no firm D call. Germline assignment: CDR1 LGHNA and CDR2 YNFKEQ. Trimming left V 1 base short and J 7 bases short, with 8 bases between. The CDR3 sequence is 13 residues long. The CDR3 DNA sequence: TGTGCCAGCAGCCAAGGTTTAGGTAACATTCAGTACTTC. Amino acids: CASSQGLGNIQYF.

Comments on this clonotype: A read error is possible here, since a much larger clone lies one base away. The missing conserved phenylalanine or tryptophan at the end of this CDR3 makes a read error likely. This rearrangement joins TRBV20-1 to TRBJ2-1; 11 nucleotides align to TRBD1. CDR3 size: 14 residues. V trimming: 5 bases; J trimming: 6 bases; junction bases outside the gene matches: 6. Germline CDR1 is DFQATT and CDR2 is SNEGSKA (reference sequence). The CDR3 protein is CSARFGTGGNEQFV. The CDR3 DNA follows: TGCAGTGCTCGCTTCGGGACAGGGGGCAATGAGCAGTTCGTC.

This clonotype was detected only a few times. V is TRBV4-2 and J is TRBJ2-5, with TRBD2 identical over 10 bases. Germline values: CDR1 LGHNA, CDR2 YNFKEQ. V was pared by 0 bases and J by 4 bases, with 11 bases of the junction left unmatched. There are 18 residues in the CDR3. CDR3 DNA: TGTGCCAGCAGCCAAGATCCCGGATTAGCGGGGGGAGGAGAGACCCAGTACTTC. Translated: CASSQDPGLAGGGETQYF.

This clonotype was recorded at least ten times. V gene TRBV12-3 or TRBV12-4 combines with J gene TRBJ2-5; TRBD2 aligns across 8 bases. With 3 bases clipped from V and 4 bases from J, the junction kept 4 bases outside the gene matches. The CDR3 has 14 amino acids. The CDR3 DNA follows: TGTGCCAGCAGTTTTCGGGGGGGTCGAGAGACCCAGTACTTC. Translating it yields CASSFRGGRETQYF.

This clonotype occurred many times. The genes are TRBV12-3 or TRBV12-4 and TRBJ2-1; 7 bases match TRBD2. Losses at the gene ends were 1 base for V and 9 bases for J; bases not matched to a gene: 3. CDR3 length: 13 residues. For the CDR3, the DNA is TGTGCCAGCAGTTTAGTAAGGGAGGGTGAGCAGTTCTTC. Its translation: CASSLVREGEQFF.

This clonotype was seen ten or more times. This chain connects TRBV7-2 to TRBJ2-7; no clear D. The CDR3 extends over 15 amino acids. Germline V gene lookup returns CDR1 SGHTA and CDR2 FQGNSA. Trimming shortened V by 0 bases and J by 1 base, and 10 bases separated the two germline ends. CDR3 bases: TGTGCCAGCAGCTTAGCCACTCGGGCGTCCTACGAGCAGTACTTC. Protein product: CASSLATRASYEQYF.

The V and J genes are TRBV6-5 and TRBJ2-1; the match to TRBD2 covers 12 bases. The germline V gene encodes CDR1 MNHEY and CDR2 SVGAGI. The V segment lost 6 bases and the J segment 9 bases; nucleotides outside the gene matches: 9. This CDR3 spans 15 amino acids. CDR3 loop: CASSQWTSGEREQFF. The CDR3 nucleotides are TGTGCCAGCAGCCAATGGACTAGCGGGGAGCGTGAGCAGTTCTTC.

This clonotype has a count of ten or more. In DNA form, the CDR3 reads TGTGCCAGCTCACCAATTTTCCAGCGGTCGGCCTACGAGCAGTACTTC. The encoded protein is CASSPIFQRSAYEQYF. The rearrangement joins TRBV18 to TRBJ2-7, with D possibly TRBD2 on 5 matching bases. The CDR3 contains 16 residues. V lost 2 bases, J lost 2 bases, and 16 bases lay in between. Germline assignment: CDR1 KGHSH and CDR2 LQKENI.

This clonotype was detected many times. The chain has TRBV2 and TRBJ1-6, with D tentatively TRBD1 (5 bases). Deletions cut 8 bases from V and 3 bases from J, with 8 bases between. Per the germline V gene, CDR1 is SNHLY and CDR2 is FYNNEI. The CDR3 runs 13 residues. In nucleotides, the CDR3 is TGTGCCAGCCGAGACAGCTATAATTCACCCCTCCACTTT. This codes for CASRDSYNSPLHF.

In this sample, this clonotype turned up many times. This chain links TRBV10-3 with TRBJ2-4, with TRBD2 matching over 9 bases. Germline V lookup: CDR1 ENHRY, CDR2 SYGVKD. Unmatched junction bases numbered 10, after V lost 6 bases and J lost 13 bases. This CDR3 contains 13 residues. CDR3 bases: TGTGCCATCAGCCCGAGAGTAGCGGGAGTACAGTACTTC. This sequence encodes CAISPRVAGVQYF.

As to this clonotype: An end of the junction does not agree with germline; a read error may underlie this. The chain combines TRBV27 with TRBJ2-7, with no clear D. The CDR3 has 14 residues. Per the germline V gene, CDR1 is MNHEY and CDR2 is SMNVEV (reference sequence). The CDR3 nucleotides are TGTGCCAGCAGCCGTGACGGACCGGCCTACGAGCATTACTTC. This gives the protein CASSRDGPAYEHYF.

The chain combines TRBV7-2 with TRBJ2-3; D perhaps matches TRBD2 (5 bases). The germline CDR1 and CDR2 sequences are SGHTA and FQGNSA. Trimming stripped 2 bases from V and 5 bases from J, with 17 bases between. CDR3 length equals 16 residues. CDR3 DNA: TGTGCCAGCAGCTTAACCCTAGCCGCTAGCTTAGATACGCAGTATTTT. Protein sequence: CASSLTLAASLDTQYF. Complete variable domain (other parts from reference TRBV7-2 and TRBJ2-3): GAGVSQSPSNKVTEKGKDVELRCDPISGHTALYWYRQSLGQGLEFLIYFQGNSAPDKSGLPSDRFSAERTGGSVSTLTIQRTQQEDSAVYLCASSLTLAASLDTQYFGPGTRLTVL.

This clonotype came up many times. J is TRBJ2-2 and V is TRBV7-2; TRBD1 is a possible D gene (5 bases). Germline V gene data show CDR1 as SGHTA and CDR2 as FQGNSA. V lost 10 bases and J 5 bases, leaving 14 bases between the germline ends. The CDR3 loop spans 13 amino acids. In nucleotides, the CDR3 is TGTGCCACCCGGATACAGGTGACCGGGGAGCTGTTTTTT. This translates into CATRIQVTGELFF.

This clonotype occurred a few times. This chain's CDR3 is CSARDDRDQPQHF. The DNA of the CDR3 is TGCAGTGCTAGAGACGACCGGGATCAGCCCCAGCATTTT. The chain is built from TRBV20-1 and TRBJ1-5; D ambiguous. Germline-derived CDR1 and CDR2 are DFQATT and SNEGSKA (reference sequence). The CDR3 length is 13 residues. Trimming removed 0 bases from V and 5 bases from J, with 8 bases in between.

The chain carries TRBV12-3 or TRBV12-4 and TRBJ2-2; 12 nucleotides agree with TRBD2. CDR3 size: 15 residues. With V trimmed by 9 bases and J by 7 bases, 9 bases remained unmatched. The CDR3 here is CASSASGRANGELFF. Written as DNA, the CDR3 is TGTGCCAGTAGCGCTAGCGGGAGGGCCAACGGGGAGCTGTTTTTT.

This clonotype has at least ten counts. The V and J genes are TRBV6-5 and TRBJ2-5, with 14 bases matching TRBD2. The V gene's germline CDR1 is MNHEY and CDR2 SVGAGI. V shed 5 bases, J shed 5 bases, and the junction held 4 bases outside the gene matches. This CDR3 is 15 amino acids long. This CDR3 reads CASSRGLAGGETQYF. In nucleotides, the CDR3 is TGTGCCAGCAGTCGAGGACTAGCGGGAGGCGAGACCCAGTACTTC.